What follows are 27 T cell receptor beta chains derived from one specimen sequenced in a study of identical twins. TCRdb processed the 5' RACE reads anew with MiXCR; each CDR3 protein has one entry. The data contain 1.5 million to 2 million distinct CDR3 sequences, 25% to 35% of them singletons. Source material: cord blood. These receptors all come from a newborn girl in good health.

The chain has TRBV10-3 and TRBJ2-1, with D perhaps TRBD2 (6 bases). Trimming took off 3 bases at V and 5 bases at J, with 17 bases between the two ends. Looked up from germline, CDR1 is ENHRY and CDR2 is SYGVKD. The CDR3 length is 16 residues. The CDR3 loop is CAISDATGTLHNEQFF. The CDR3 nucleotides are TGTGCCATCAGTGACGCCACCGGGACTCTCCACAATGAGCAGTTCTTC.

The chain couples TRBV29-1 to TRBJ2-1, with D possibly TRBD1 on 6 matching bases. Trimming took off 3 bases at V and 0 bases at J, with 18 bases between the two ends. This CDR3 contains 17 residues. Germline-derived CDR1 and CDR2 are SQVTM and ANQGSEA. CDR3 coding DNA: TGCAGCGTTGAGGACCATTTGGACAGTTACTCCTACAATGAGCAGTTCTTC. Residues: CSVEDHLDSYSYNEQFF.

This clonotype was counted a few times. The J gene is TRBJ2-3, the V gene TRBV20-1, with TRBD2 matching 7 bases. The germline V gene encodes CDR1 DFQATT and CDR2 SNEGSKA (reference sequence). The J segment lost 1 base and the V segment lost 7 bases, leaving 11 bases of the junction unmatched. This CDR3 comprises 15 residues. In DNA, the CDR3 is TGCAGTGTCCCTTGGCGGGAGATGGGCACAGATACGCAGTATTTT. Protein: CSVPWREMGTDTQYF.

The chain combines TRBV7-2 with TRBJ2-3; 9 nucleotides line up with TRBD2. There are 17 residues in the CDR3. Per germline, CDR1 SGHTA and CDR2 FQGNSA. V lost 6 bases and J lost 4; bases outside the gene matches: 14. The DNA for the CDR3 is TGTGCCAGCAGTTACGTTCTTGGAGCGGGGGGAGCAGATACGCAGTATTTT. It encodes CASSYVLGAGGADTQYF. The full variable domain, its missing parts supplied by reference TRBV7-2 and TRBJ2-3, is GAGVSQSPSNKVTEKGKDVELRCDPISGHTALYWYRQSLGQGLEFLIYFQGNSAPDKSGLPSDRFSAERTGGSVSTLTIQRTQQEDSAVYLCASSYVLGAGGADTQYFGPGTRLTVL.

The chain employs TRBV20-1 and TRBJ2-4; TRBD1 matches 7 bases. The CDR3 is 15 residues long. The junction had 10 bases not matched to a gene; V was cut back by 3 bases and J by 5 bases. In germline, CDR1 is DFQATT, CDR2 SNEGSKA (reference sequence). For the CDR3, the DNA is TGCAGTGCTAGGGAAACAGGGGATTGGCAAAACATTCAGTACTTC. It is translated as CSARETGDWQNIQYF.

CDR3 amino acids: CATTGGSGNTIYF. The CDR3 nucleotides read TGTGCCACCACAGGGGGCTCTGGAAACACCATATATTTT. The V and J genes are TRBV10-3 and TRBJ1-3, with 8 bases matching TRBD1. Germline V CDR1 and CDR2: ENHRY, SYGVKD. After removal of 10 bases from V and 0 bases from J, the junction contained 2 bases not matched to a gene. The CDR3 is made up of 13 amino acids.

The rearrangement links TRBV4-1 to TRBJ1-5; the D gene is possibly TRBD1 (5 bases). The CDR3 has 16 amino acids. Trimming removed 0 bases from V and 0 bases from J, with 9 bases in between. Germline V gives CDR1 MGHRA, CDR2 YSYEKL. The CDR3 sequence is CASSQDFGGSNQPQHF. CDR3 nucleotide sequence: TGCGCCAGCAGCCAAGATTTCGGGGGTAGCAATCAGCCCCAGCATTTT.

This clonotype was seen ten or more times. This chain connects TRBV7-2 to TRBJ2-1; no definite D call. CDR3 length equals 11 residues. Trimming removed 6 bases from V and 5 bases from J, with 5 bases in between. The V gene's germline CDR1 is SGHTA and CDR2 FQGNSA. The DNA of the CDR3 is TGTGCCAGCAGATACAACAATGAGCAGTTCTTC. This sequence encodes CASRYNNEQFF. Based on the CDR3 plus reference TRBV7-2 and TRBJ2-1, the full variable domain is GAGVSQSPSNKVTEKGKDVELRCDPISGHTALYWYRQSLGQGLEFLIYFQGNSAPDKSGLPSDRFSAERTGGSVSTLTIQRTQQEDSAVYLCASRYNNEQFFGPGTRLTVL.

Comments on this clonotype: This could be a read error, since a much larger clone is one nucleotide away. This sequence joins TRBV29-1 and TRBJ2-1; maybe TRBD1 (6 bases). This CDR3 contains 13 residues. The germline V gene encodes CDR1 SQVTM and CDR2 ANQGSEA. This CDR3 is CSALQGTYDEQFF. The DNA of the CDR3 is TGCAGCGCCCTACAGGGAACCTACGATGAGCAGTTCTTC.

The chain employs TRBV5-1 and TRBJ1-4; TRBD1 might be the D (5 bases). Trimming removed 0 bases at V and 7 bases at J, with 13 bases between. The CDR3 covers 15 residues. Germline values: CDR1 SGHRS, CDR2 YFSETQ. The CDR3 DNA sequence: TGCGCCAGCAGCTTGGAGGGTCGAGGGGTTGAAAAACTGTTTTTT. Translated: CASSLEGRGVEKLFF.

Details on this clonotype: One end of the junction varies from germline; a read error may be responsible. The rearrangement joins TRBV2 to TRBJ2-1; D unclear. Germline CDR1 SNHLY, CDR2 FYNNEI. The CDR3 contains 12 residues. CDR3 DNA sequence: TGTGCCAGCAGTGCGGTCTACAATGGGCAGTTCTTC. Translation: CASSAVYNGQFF.

This clonotype is a singleton in its sample. Since a much larger clone is just one base distant, this may be a read error. The chain is built from TRBV28 and TRBJ2-1, with D uncertain. This CDR3 region has 17 residues. Germline V gives CDR1 MDHEN, CDR2 SYDVKM. CDR3: CASSLPRTASSYNERFF. CDR3 coding DNA: TGTGCCAGCAGTTTGCCCCGTACTGCCAGCTCCTACAATGAGCGGTTCTTC. The complete variable domain, with remaining parts taken from reference TRBV28 and TRBJ2-1, reads DVKVTQSSRYLVKRTGEKVFLECVQDMDHENMFWYRQDPGLGLRLIYFSYDVKMKEKGDIPEGYSVSREKKERFSLILESASTNQTSMYLCASSLPRTASSYNERFFGPGTRLTVL.

The chain employs TRBV9 and TRBJ2-6; D not resolved. V was pared by 4 bases and J by 0 bases, with 8 bases between. The CDR3 consists of 15 residues. The germline gives CDR1 SGDLS, CDR2 YYNGEE. CDR3 nucleotide sequence: TGTGCCAGCAGCTATATCCCCTCTGGGGCCAACGTCCTGACTTTC. This encodes CASSYIPSGANVLTF. Complete variable domain (other parts from reference TRBV9 and TRBJ2-6): DSGVTQTPKHLITATGQRVTLRCSPRSGDLSVYWYQQSLDQGLQFLIQYYNGEERAKGNILERFSAQQFPDLHSELNLSSLELGDSALYFCASSYIPSGANVLTFGAGSRLTVL.

This chain connects TRBV27 to TRBJ2-7; 9 bases match TRBD1. The CDR3 extends over 16 amino acids. Per the germline V gene, CDR1 is MNHEY and CDR2 is SMNVEV (reference sequence). Trimming at V came to 2 bases and at J to 7 bases, leaving 12 bases not matched to a gene. The CDR3 nucleotides are TGTGCCAGCAGTTTAAGGCTTGGGACAGGGAACAATGAGCAGTACTTC. Translated: CASSLRLGTGNNEQYF.

The CDR3 sequence: CASSLRASGRAREQYF. Here the CDR3 DNA reads TGTGCCAGCAGCTTACGGGCTAGCGGGAGGGCCAGGGAGCAGTACTTC. The J gene is TRBJ2-5, the V gene TRBV7-2, with 12 bases identical to TRBD2. Germline CDR1 SGHTA, CDR2 FQGNSA. J was trimmed by 11 bases and V by 2 bases; bases with no gene match: 12. This CDR3 comprises 16 residues.

The chain couples TRBV6-1 to TRBJ1-6; D is unclear. The CDR3 length is 15 residues. V shed 7 bases and J shed 4 bases, with 14 bases lying between them. Germline CDR1 is MNHNS and CDR2 is SASEGT. As DNA, the CDR3 is TGTGCCAGCAAACCGAGCACGGATTATAATTCACCCCTCCACTTT. Protein sequence: CASKPSTDYNSPLHF.

This clonotype was detected only a few times. This chain joins TRBV20-1 and TRBJ1-5, with TRBD1 as a possible D gene (6 bases). In germline, CDR1 is DFQATT, CDR2 SNEGSKA (reference sequence). CDR3 size: 14 residues. Trimming pared 6 bases from V and 2 bases from J, leaving 14 bases between. The CDR3 bases are TGCAGTGCCCGCAGGGGAGAGGGCAATCAGCCCCAGCATTTT. Its translation is CSARRGEGNQPQHF.

This clonotype was counted between two and nine times. The chain links TRBV7-9 to TRBJ2-3; D gene unclear. Germline V gene sequence: CDR1 SEHNR, CDR2 FQNEAQ (reference sequence). Deletions cut 5 bases from V and 0 bases from J, with 12 bases between. The CDR3 runs 15 residues. The CDR3 spells CASSARRLSTDTQYF. The CDR3 DNA follows: TGTGCCAGCAGCGCCCGACGGCTAAGCACAGATACGCAGTATTTT.

This clonotype was detected a few times. This chain links TRBV2 with TRBJ2-6; D gene unclear. Germline CDR1 SNHLY, CDR2 FYNNEI. Deletions cut 4 bases from V and 0 bases from J, with 10 bases between. The length of the CDR3 is 16 residues. This chain's CDR3 is CASSGSDLSGANVLTF. Written as DNA, the CDR3 is TGTGCCAGCAGTGGATCAGACCTCTCTGGGGCCAACGTCCTGACTTTC.

The chain is built from TRBV11-2 and TRBJ1-2; D may be TRBD1 (5 bases). Per germline, CDR1 SGHAT and CDR2 FQNNGV. The V gene lost 1 base and the J gene lost 4 bases, with 13 bases spanning the gap. The CDR3 is made up of 15 amino acids. Written as DNA, the CDR3 is TGTGCCAGCAGCTTAGGGGGGGTTCACGGCTATGGCTACACCTTC. Protein product: CASSLGGVHGYGYTF.

The chain couples TRBV20-1 to TRBJ1-6; tentative D call: TRBD1 (5 bases). V was cut by 2 bases and J by 4 bases, with 12 bases left in between. Germline V gives CDR1 DFQATT, CDR2 SNEGSKA (reference sequence). This CDR3 is built from 15 residues. The chain's CDR3 is CSARPTVVYNSPLHF. DNA for the CDR3: TGCAGTGCTAGACCGACAGTCGTGTATAATTCACCCCTCCACTTT.

This clonotype was detected a few times. This chain uses TRBV2 with TRBJ2-3; 10 bases fit TRBD2. CDR3 length: 17 amino acids. Germline trimming cut 9 bases from V and 3 bases from J; bases unmatched to any gene: 15. From germline, CDR1 is SNHLY and CDR2 FYNNEI. In DNA form, the CDR3 reads TGTGCCAGTAGCGCATCTCTAGCGGGAGAAGGGACAGATACGCAGTATTTT. Its protein product is CASSASLAGEGTDTQYF.

This clonotype was seen only a few times. The chain links TRBV27 to TRBJ2-7; perhaps D is TRBD1 or TRBD2 (7 bases each). CDR1 MNHEY and CDR2 SMNVEV come from the germline V gene (reference sequence). The length of the CDR3 is 16 residues. V was trimmed by 1 base and J by 2 bases, leaving 15 bases between them. The CDR3 loop is CASSLLVAGGAYEQYF. In DNA, the CDR3 is TGTGCCAGCAGTTTATTAGTTGCAGGGGGGGCCTACGAGCAGTACTTC.

This clonotype was observed many times. The chain combines TRBV5-1 with TRBJ2-7, with D hard to call. The CDR3 contains 13 residues. CDR1 and CDR2 (germline): SGHRS, YFSETQ. V was trimmed by 1 base and J by 2 bases, leaving 7 bases between them. The CDR3 sequence: CASSLISPYEQYF. CDR3 nucleotides: TGCGCCAGCAGCTTGATCTCCCCCTACGAGCAGTACTTC.

This clonotype has just a few counts. V and J are TRBV7-2 and TRBJ2-1; TRBD1 aligns across 9 bases. Germline V gene sequence: CDR1 SGHTA, CDR2 FQGNSA. CDR3 length equals 14 residues. With 2 bases clipped from V and 9 bases from J, the junction kept 5 bases outside the gene matches. For the CDR3, the DNA is TGTGCCAGCAGCTTACTGGGACAGGGCGCTGAGCAGTTCTTC. Residues: CASSLLGQGAEQFF.

This clonotype has just a few counts. The J gene is TRBJ2-3, the V gene TRBV12-3 or TRBV12-4, with 8 bases matching TRBD2. This CDR3 is built from 15 residues. Losses at the gene ends were 6 bases for V and 3 bases for J; bases not matched to a gene: 8. The CDR3 DNA sequence: TGTGCCAGCAGGATAGCGGGGATGCAAACAGATACGCAGTATTTT. Protein product: CASRIAGMQTDTQYF.

This clonotype has only a few counts. This rearrangement joins TRBV5-1 to TRBJ1-4; weak D call: TRBD1 (5 bases). CDR1 is SGHRS, CDR2 YFSETQ, per germline. The CDR3 covers 15 residues. With 4 bases removed from V and 3 bases from J, the gap between germline ends came to 13 bases. The CDR3 reads CASSGKGDPNEKLFF. The CDR3 DNA reads as TGCGCCAGCAGCGGTAAAGGGGACCCTAATGAAAAACTGTTTTTT.